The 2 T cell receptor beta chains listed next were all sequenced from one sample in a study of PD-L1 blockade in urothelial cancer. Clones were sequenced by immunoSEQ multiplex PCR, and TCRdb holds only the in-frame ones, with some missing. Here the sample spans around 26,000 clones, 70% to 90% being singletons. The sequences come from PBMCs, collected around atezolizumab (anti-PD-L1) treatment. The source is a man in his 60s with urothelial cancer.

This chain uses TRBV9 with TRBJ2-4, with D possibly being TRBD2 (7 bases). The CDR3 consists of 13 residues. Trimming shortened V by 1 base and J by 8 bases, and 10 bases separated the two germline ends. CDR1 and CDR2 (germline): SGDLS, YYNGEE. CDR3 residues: CASSVQGGDIQYF. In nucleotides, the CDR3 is TGTGCCAGCAGCGTACAAGGGGGGGACATTCAGTACTTC.

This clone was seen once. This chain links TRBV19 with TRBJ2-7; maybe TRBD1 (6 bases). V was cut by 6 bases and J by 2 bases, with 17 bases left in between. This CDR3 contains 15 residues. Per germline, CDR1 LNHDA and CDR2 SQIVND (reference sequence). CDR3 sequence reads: CASSQFGQKAYEQYF. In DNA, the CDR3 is TGTGCCAGTAGCCAATTCGGACAGAAAGCCTACGAGCAGTACTTC.